These T cell receptor beta chains were read from a single sample in a study of long-term antiretroviral therapy in people with HIV. Produced via immunoSEQ multiplex PCR; TCRdb's table is partial and in-frame only. In the table there are about 21,000 clones, around 69% of which are singletons. The specimen comprised unsorted PBMCs, sampled roughly 21 months before starting antiretroviral therapy. The receptors stem from a woman aged 40 to 49 with HIV. Each CDR3 is given with its conserved first and last residue. D genes are given only for firm matches. Rows may omit the clone size; those that give it use once, few, many or a size class.

clone size,V gene,J gene,D gene,CDR3 DNA,CDR3 protein
-,TRBV4-2,TRBJ2-1,-,TGTGCCAGCAGCCACCCTCAGGGTAGCGATGAGCAGTTCTTC,CASSHPQGSDEQFF
-,TRBV19,TRBJ2-5,TRBD2,TGTGCCAGTAGTATACGGCCTAGCGGGAGCGGAGAGACCCAGTACTTC,CASSIRPSGSGETQYF
-,TRBV11-2,TRBJ2-5,-,TGTGCCAGCAGCCTAACACGGGCATCGGGGACCCAGTACTTC,CASSLTRASGTQYF
-,TRBV27,TRBJ1-2,-,TGTGCCAGCAGTTTATTCGGCAGGGAGATACTCTTCGGCTACACCTTC,CASSLFGREILFGYTF
-,TRBV2,TRBJ2-1,-,TGTGCCAGCAGTGAGCAGGGGGGGGCCGAGCAGTTCTTC,CASSEQGGAEQFF
-,TRBV5-4,TRBJ2-1,TRBD2,TGTGCCAGCAGCTCAAAAGCGGGAGCCCTATACAATGAGCAGTTCTTC,CASSSKAGALYNEQFF
-,TRBV7-2,TRBJ2-7,-,TGTGCCAGCAGCTTCGGGCCTACCTACGAGCAGTACTTC,CASSFGPTYEQYF
-,TRBV19,TRBJ1-2,-,TGTGCCAGTAGTATGGGAGATAACTATGGCTACACCTTC,CASSMGDNYGYTF
-,TRBV2,TRBJ1-3,-,TGTGCCAGCAGTGAAGGGGTGGGACCCGGAAACACCATATATTTT,CASSEGVGPGNTIYF
-,TRBV19,TRBJ1-1,-,TGTGCCAGTAGTATCGTCCCCGGCTACACTGAAGCTTTCTTT,CASSIVPGYTEAFF
-,TRBV29-1,TRBJ2-7,-,TGCAGCGTTGTACCAAATACCTACGAGCAGTACTTC,CSVVPNTYEQYF
-,TRBV9,TRBJ2-5,TRBD1,TGTGCCAGCAGCACAAGGACAGGACAAGAGACCCAGTACTTC,CASSTRTGQETQYF
-,TRBV10-3,TRBJ2-1,TRBD2,TGTGCCACGACGAGTGGAGCGGGGGGCAATGAGCAGTTCTTC,CATTSGAGGNEQFF
-,TRBV6-5,TRBJ2-2,-,TGTGCCAGCAGTTACCAGGTCCAGCCACCCGGGGAGCTGTTTTTT,CASSYQVQPPGELFF
-,TRBV12-5,TRBJ2-3,TRBD2,TGTGCTAGTGGTTTCCCGGGGGGGCCCCACACAGATACGCAGTATTTT,CASGFPGGPHTDTQYF
once,TRBV7-2,TRBJ1-5,-,TGTGCCAGCAGCGACACGGGCGGAATAAATCAGCCCCAGCATTTT,CASSDTGGINQPQHF
-,TRBV5-4,TRBJ2-1,TRBD2,TGTGCCAGCAGCGTCGGGACTAGCATATACAATGAGCAGTTCTTC,CASSVGTSIYNEQFF
-,TRBV19,TRBJ2-1,TRBD2,TGTGCCATTTCCCGGGCGAGCGGGGGGGCAGGAGATGAGCAGTTCTTC,CAISRASGGAGDEQFF
once,TRBV11-2,TRBJ2-7,-,TGTGCCAGCAGCTTAGCCGCAGGACTGAACTACGAGCAGTACTTC,CASSLAAGLNYEQYF
-,TRBV18,TRBJ2-7,TRBD1,TGTGCCAGCTCACCGGGACAGGGCAGATACGAGCAGTACTTC,CASSPGQGRYEQYF
-,TRBV5-1,TRBJ1-1,-,TGCGCCAGCAGCCTGATCTTGGGCCCCAGGGACACTGAAGCTTTCTTT,CASSLILGPRDTEAFF
-,TRBV5-4,TRBJ1-2,-,TGTGCCAGCAGCTCCGGCGCGACTAGTAACTATGGCTACACCTTC,CASSSGATSNYGYTF
-,TRBV7-2,TRBJ2-7,TRBD2,TGTGCCAGCAGCTTAGATGCGGGGGGGCCAGTCGAGCAGTACTTC,CASSLDAGGPVEQYF
-,TRBV29-1,TRBJ2-7,-,TGCAGCGTTGTGGCGGGGCTAAGCTCCTACGAGCAGTACTTC,CSVVAGLSSYEQYF
-,TRBV19,TRBJ2-7,-,TGTGCCAGTAGTAGGAGGGCGGGCAAGCAGGACGAGCAGTACTTC,CASSRRAGKQDEQYF
-,TRBV7-9,TRBJ1-6,-,TGTGCCAGCAGCTTAGCGATGGATTCACCCCTCCACTTT,CASSLAMDSPLHF
-,TRBV5-1,TRBJ2-2,-,TGCGCCAGCAGCCTATTACAGAGCACCGGGGAGCTGTTTTTT,CASSLLQSTGELFF
-,TRBV4-1,TRBJ2-3,-,TGCGCCAGCAGCCAAGAGCGGTCTAGCATCCATTTT,CASSQERSSIHF
once,TRBV5-4,TRBJ1-1,-,TGTGCCAGCAGCTTGGCCAGGGGAGGGCTTGCCACTGAAGCTTTCTTT,CASSLARGGLATEAFF
-,TRBV6-6,TRBJ2-1,TRBD1,TGTGCCAGCAGTAGACAGGGGAGGTCCTACAATGAGCAGTTCTTC,CASSRQGRSYNEQFF
-,TRBV4-1,TRBJ2-7,TRBD1,TGCGCCAGCAGCCAAGGGCTGAACAGGGGGCGGGACGAGCAGTACTTC,CASSQGLNRGRDEQYF